The sequence of this TCR beta chain was determined in a study of blood T cells in healthy people across ages. The V gene's germline CDR1 is SEHNR and CDR2 FQNEAQ (reference sequence). The CDR3 length is 15 residues. J was trimmed by 2 bases and V by 4 bases; bases with no gene match: 5. Study-level points and caveats: TCR beta diversity per million T cells fell roughly linearly with age.

A second about 6 to 12 cycle PCR used barcoded and J-beta primers. TCRdb passed the 5' RACE reads through MiXCR, listing each CDR3 protein once. The sample comprises some 1.5 million distinct CDR3 sequences, 28% of which are singletons, and more than 6% rests with the top ten. Worth noting for this clonotype: Its specificity is not known.

The rearrangement links TRBV7-9 to TRBJ1-2; TRBD1 aligns across 9 bases. Source material: blood. This sequence originates from a woman aged 25 to 39 in good health. Here the CDR3 DNA reads TGTGCCAGCAGCTCCCGACAGGGGGAAAACTATGGCTACACCTTC. Translated: CASSSRQGENYGYTF.